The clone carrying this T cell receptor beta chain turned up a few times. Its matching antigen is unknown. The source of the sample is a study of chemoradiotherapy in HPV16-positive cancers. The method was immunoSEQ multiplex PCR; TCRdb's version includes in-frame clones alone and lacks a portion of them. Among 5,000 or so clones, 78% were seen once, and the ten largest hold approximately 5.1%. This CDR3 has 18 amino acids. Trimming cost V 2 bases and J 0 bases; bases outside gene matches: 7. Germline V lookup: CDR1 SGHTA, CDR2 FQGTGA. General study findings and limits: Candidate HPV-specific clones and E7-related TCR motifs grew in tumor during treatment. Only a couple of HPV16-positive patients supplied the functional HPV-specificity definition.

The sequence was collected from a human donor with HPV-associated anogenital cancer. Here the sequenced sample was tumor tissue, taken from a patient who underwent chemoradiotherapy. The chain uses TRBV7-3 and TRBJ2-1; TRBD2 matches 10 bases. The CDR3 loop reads CASSLGAGGPSSYNEQFF. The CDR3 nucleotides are TGTGCCAGCAGCTTAGGAGCGGGAGGGCCGAGCTCCTACAATGAGCAGTTCTTC.